The T cell receptor beta chain under discussion was sequenced for a study of beta chain features in type 1 diabetes. The overall study: Investigators examined 107,917,701 sorted cells across all samples. Regarding the study as a whole: TCRB CDR3s were moderately but significantly shorter in Type 1 diabetes patients in all four CD4+ subsets.

Sequenced material consisted of expressed TCRB transcripts (all of the isolated RNA was reverse transcribed). Sequencing of naive, central memory and regulatory T cell samples gave an average of roughly 3.6 million reads. Generated by immunoSEQ multiplex PCR, the TCRdb table keeps only in-frame clones and is missing some. Of approximately 140,000 clones in the sample, roughly 10% were seen once. The CDR3 totals 16 residues. Germline CDR1 LNHDA, CDR2 SQIVND (reference sequence). V dropped 3 bases and J dropped 3 bases, with 12 bases sitting between them. Sorted CD4+ subsets: naive, central memory, regulatory, stem cell-like memory (CD45RO/CCR7/CD25/CD127/CD95/CD27 panel). Turning to this clone: Its antigen is not known.

Sequencing was done on a sample of central memory CD4+ T cells from blood. The chain recombines TRBV19 with TRBJ2-6; D may be TRBD1 (5 bases). The sequence derives from a man aged 25 to 45 with type 1 diabetes. The CDR3 protein is CASSMQGGFGANVLTF. Here the CDR3 DNA reads TGTGCCAGTAGTATGCAGGGCGGCTTTGGGGCCAACGTCCTGACTTTC.